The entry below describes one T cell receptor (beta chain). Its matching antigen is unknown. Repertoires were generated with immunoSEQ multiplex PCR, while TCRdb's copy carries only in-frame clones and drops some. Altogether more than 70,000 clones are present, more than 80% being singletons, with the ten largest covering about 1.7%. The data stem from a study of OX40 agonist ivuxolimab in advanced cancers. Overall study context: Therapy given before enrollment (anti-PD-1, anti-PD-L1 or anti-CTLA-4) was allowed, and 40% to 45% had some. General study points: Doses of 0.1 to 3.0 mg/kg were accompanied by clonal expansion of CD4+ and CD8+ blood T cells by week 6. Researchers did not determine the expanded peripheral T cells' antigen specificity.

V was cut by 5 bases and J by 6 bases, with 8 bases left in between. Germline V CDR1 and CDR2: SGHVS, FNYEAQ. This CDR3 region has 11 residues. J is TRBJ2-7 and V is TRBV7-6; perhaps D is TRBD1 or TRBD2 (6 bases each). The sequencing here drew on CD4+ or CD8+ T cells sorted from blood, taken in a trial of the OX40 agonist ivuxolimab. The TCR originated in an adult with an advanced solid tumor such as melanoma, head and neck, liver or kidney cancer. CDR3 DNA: TGTGCCAGCAGCCGGGGGCTCGAGCAGTACTTC. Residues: CASSRGLEQYF.